Following are 18 T cell receptor beta chains from one sample sequenced in a study of OX40 agonist ivuxolimab in advanced cancers. TCRdb's copy holds only in-frame clones and misses some; the assay was immunoSEQ multiplex PCR. Counted here are tens of thousands of clones, around 90% occurring once; the ten biggest clones make up roughly 5.7%. The specimen was CD4+ or CD8+ T cells sorted from blood, collected in a trial of the OX40 agonist ivuxolimab. The receptors here all came from an adult with an advanced solid tumor such as melanoma, head and neck, liver or kidney cancer.

The rearrangement uses TRBV28 and TRBJ1-2; D gene unclear. The CDR3 is 12 amino acids. The V and J ends lost 8 bases and 5 bases respectively, with 12 bases between them. Germline V gives CDR1 MDHEN, CDR2 SYDVKM. CDR3 DNA sequence: TGTGCCAGCCGCGTGGGAGAATATGGCTACACCTTC. Its protein product is CASRVGEYGYTF.

The gene calls are TRBV7-9 and TRBJ2-7; weak D call: TRBD1 (5 bases). The CDR3 covers 14 residues. Germline CDR1 and CDR2: SEHNR and FQNEAQ (reference sequence). Trimming stripped 4 bases from V and 2 bases from J, with 12 bases between. The CDR3 loop is CASSSSTEPYEQYF. For the CDR3, the DNA is TGTGCCAGCAGCTCCTCGACAGAGCCCTACGAGCAGTACTTC. Using reference TRBV7-9 and TRBJ2-7 for the parts outside the CDR3, the full variable domain is DTGVSQNPRHKITKRGQNVTFRCDPISEHNRLYWYRQTLGQGPEFLTYFQNEAQLEKSRLLSDRFSAERPKGSFSTLEIQRTEQGDSAMYLCASSSSTEPYEQYFGPGTRLTVT.

V gene TRBV7-6 combines with J gene TRBJ2-3; 10 bases match TRBD1. V dropped 5 bases and J dropped 5; count of bases not matched to a gene: 10. The CDR3 has 16 amino acids. Germline CDR1 reads SGHVS; CDR2 reads FNYEAQ. The CDR3 sequence: CASSPLVGTGVDTQYF. As DNA, the CDR3 is TGTGCCAGCAGCCCCCTCGTTGGGACAGGGGTAGATACGCAGTATTTT. The whole variable domain, remainder taken from reference TRBV7-6 and TRBJ2-3, is GAGVSQSPRYKVTKRGQDVALRCDPISGHVSLYWYRQALGQGPEFLTYFNYEAQQDKSGLPNDRFSAERPEGSISTLTIQRTEQRDSAMYRCASSPLVGTGVDTQYFGPGTRLTVL.

This clone was counted a few times. The V gene is TRBV10-3, the J gene TRBJ2-7; perhaps TRBD2 as D (6 bases). Trimming shortened V by 10 bases and J by 3 bases, and 22 bases separated the two germline ends. The CDR3 has 15 residues. Germline loops: CDR1 ENHRY, CDR2 SYGVKD. The DNA of the CDR3 is TGTGCCACCACAGCCGAAGGAGGGGCGAGCTACGAGCAGTACTTC. This codes for CATTAEGGASYEQYF.

V gene TRBV11-1 combines with J gene TRBJ1-1; D ambiguous. Germline V CDR1 and CDR2: SGHAT, FQDESV (reference sequence). Trimming left V 2 bases short and J 1 base short, with 8 bases between. CDR3 length: 14 amino acids. The CDR3: CASSLYPSNTEAFF. The CDR3 bases are TGTGCCAGCAGCTTATACCCCTCGAACACTGAAGCTTTCTTT.

This chain links TRBV28 with TRBJ1-4; 9 bases line up with TRBD1. The CDR3 spans 15 residues. V gave up 5 bases and J gave up 6 bases; unmatched junction bases: 7. Germline CDR1 reads MDHEN; CDR2 reads SYDVKM. The CDR3 coding sequence is TGTGCCAGCAGTCAGAACAGGGGGCTGGATGAAAAACTGTTTTTT. Encoded protein: CASSQNRGLDEKLFF.

V is TRBV9 and J is TRBJ2-6; D ambiguous. V gave up 0 bases and J gave up 3 bases, with 4 bases separating them. This CDR3 is built from 14 residues. The germline gives CDR1 SGDLS, CDR2 YYNGEE. CDR3 sequence reads: CASSVVGGANVLTF. As DNA, the CDR3 is TGTGCCAGCAGCGTAGTGGGTGGGGCCAACGTCCTGACTTTC.

The V and J genes are TRBV28 and TRBJ1-5; the D is unclear. The CDR3 is 16 residues long. Germline assignment: CDR1 MDHEN and CDR2 SYDVKM. V gave up 5 bases and J gave up 5 bases, with 19 bases separating them. The CDR3 DNA reads TGTGCCAGCAGTGTGGTCCTTGGGCAGATGGATCAGCCCCAGCATTTT. Encoded protein: CASSVVLGQMDQPQHF.

The V call is TRBV7-3, the J call TRBJ2-5; 7 nucleotides align to TRBD2. The V segment lost 6 bases and the J segment 4 bases; nucleotides outside the gene matches: 17. The CDR3 is 17 residues long. In germline, CDR1 is SGHTA, CDR2 FQGTGA. The DNA of the CDR3 is TGTGCCAGCAGTCCTTACAACGGCGGGAGTAATAGAGAGACCCAGTACTTC. It translates to CASSPYNGGSNRETQYF. The variable domain in full, completed from reference TRBV7-3 and TRBJ2-5, reads GAGVSQTPSNKVTEKGKYVELRCDPISGHTALYWYRQSLGQGPEFLIYFQGTGAADDSGLPNDRFFAVRPEGSVSTLKIQRTERGDSAVYLCASSPYNGGSNRETQYFGPGTRLLVL.

V usage is TRBV5-1 and J usage is TRBJ2-1, with 7 nucleotides matching TRBD2. The CDR3 extends over 16 amino acids. The germline V gene encodes CDR1 SGHRS and CDR2 YFSETQ. Unmatched junction bases numbered 16, after V lost 4 bases and J lost 9 bases. The CDR3 DNA follows: TGCGCCAGCAGCCCTTACGACGCGGGGGTGAGCACTGAGCAGTTCTTC. The encoded protein is CASSPYDAGVSTEQFF.

The chain has TRBV5-6 and TRBJ2-7, with TRBD1 matching over 9 bases. The CDR3 covers 14 residues. V was pared by 4 bases and J by 3 bases, with 5 bases of the junction left unmatched. Looked up from germline, CDR1 is SGHDT and CDR2 is YYEEEE. This CDR3 reads CASSRTGDFYEQYF. CDR3 sequence (DNA): TGTGCCAGCAGCCGGACAGGGGACTTCTACGAGCAGTACTTC.

The gene calls are TRBV6-5 and TRBJ2-1; 8 bases are a match to TRBD1. The CDR3 is made up of 15 amino acids. The junction had 8 bases not matched to a gene; V was cut back by 5 bases and J by 5 bases. The germline CDR1 and CDR2 sequences are MNHEY and SVGAGI. DNA of the CDR3: TGTGCCAGCAGTCCCCCGGGACAGGAACACAATGAGCAGTTCTTC. Translation gives CASSPPGQEHNEQFF.

This chain uses TRBV28 with TRBJ1-2; the D is unclear. CDR3 length: 13 residues. Germline lookup yields CDR1 MDHEN and CDR2 SYDVKM. The V gene lost 5 bases and the J gene lost 2 bases, with 9 bases spanning the gap. CDR3 coding DNA: TGTGCCAGCAGTCCCCCACGGAACTATGGCTACACCTTC. Its protein product is CASSPPRNYGYTF.

This chain joins TRBV20-1 and TRBJ2-7; a possible D gene is TRBD1 (6 bases). The CDR3 extends over 11 amino acids. Looked up from germline, CDR1 is DFQATT and CDR2 is SNEGSKA (reference sequence). V was clipped by 6 bases and J by 2 bases, with 8 bases between them. The CDR3 DNA reads as TGCAGTGCAGGGACAACCTACGAGCAGTACTTC. It encodes CSAGTTYEQYF.

CDR3 DNA sequence: TGCGCCAGCAGCTCGATAGCGGGAGCACTTTCCAATGAGCAGTTCTTC. Protein: CASSSIAGALSNEQFF. This chain connects TRBV4-3 to TRBJ2-1, with 9 bases fitting TRBD2. Per germline, CDR1 LGHNA and CDR2 YSLEER. This CDR3 region has 16 residues. J was trimmed by 6 bases and V by 5 bases; bases with no gene match: 11.

The chain uses TRBV10-3 and TRBJ2-6; weak D call: TRBD2 (5 bases). Germline assignment: CDR1 ENHRY and CDR2 SYGVKD. Deletions cut 3 bases from V and 2 bases from J, with 11 bases between. CDR3 length: 16 residues. CDR3 nucleotide sequence: TGTGCCATCAGTGAAGGTCCCGGGACTGGGGCCAACGTCCTGACTTTC. This translates into CAISEGPGTGANVLTF.

V is TRBV30 and J is TRBJ1-1, with no clear D. V was pared by 1 base and J by 3 bases, with 9 bases between. Germline CDR1 is GTSNPN and CDR2 is SVGIG (reference sequence). There are 13 residues in the CDR3. CDR3 nucleotides: TGTGCCTGGAGTGGAGACGGTTACACTGAAGCTTTCTTT. It specifies CAWSGDGYTEAFF.

The chain employs TRBV4-3 and TRBJ2-3; D call uncertain. The CDR3 runs 17 residues. Germline V gene lookup returns CDR1 LGHNA and CDR2 YSLEER. Trimming took 0 bases from V and 5 from J, leaving 18 bases between them. CDR3 loop: CASSQDSGPSLVDTQYF. Written as DNA, the CDR3 is TGCGCCAGCAGCCAAGATTCTGGACCCTCGTTGGTAGATACGCAGTATTTT.